The present entry profiles one T cell receptor beta chain with its context. Ophthalmopathy cases scored 3 or more on the Clinical Activity Score and 4 or more on NOSPECS grade, with duration below 3 months. Germline CDR1 SGHNT, CDR2 YYREEE (reference sequence). V shed 7 bases and J shed 7 bases, with 17 bases lying between them. The CDR3 is 13 residues long. The entry originates in a study of T cells in Graves' hyperthyroidism and ophthalmopathy. As for the study in general: Peripheral blood was taken when the disease was first diagnosed, before any treatment began.

RNA transcripts served as the template for amplifying TCR beta CDR3 regions. Researchers ran a first-round RT-PCR on the TCR CDR3 using the HTBI primer set. TCRdb used MiXCR to reprocess the multiplex PCR reads, holding one entry per CDR3 protein. The profile covers more than 300,000 distinct CDR3 sequences, with 15% to 20% appearing a single time and over 35% taken by the ten largest. This chain links TRBV5-4 with TRBJ1-2; perhaps TRBD1 as D (6 bases). Sequenced: blood. This TCR was recovered from a man aged 18 to 30 with Graves' ophthalmopathy. The CDR3 bases are TGTGCCAGCGGGGAGGCCGGGGGCCTTGGCTACACCTTC. It codes for CASGEAGGLGYTF.